The T cell receptor beta chain under discussion was sequenced for a study of T-cell reconstitution after alpha-beta-depleted transplantation in children. With 6 bases removed from V and 0 bases from J, the gap between germline ends came to 7 bases. Germline assignment: CDR1 SGHRS and CDR2 YFSETQ. CDR3 length: 14 residues. A word on this clonotype: No antigen is known for it.

Findings and limits, study-wide: From newly produced T cells came most of the T-cell counts and diversity one year after transplant. Approximately two months post-transplant, alpha-beta T cells reportedly originated from several hundred expanded graft clones.

It was with unique molecular identifiers that the TCRbeta library was prepared. TCRdb independently ran MiXCR on the PCR reads; one entry per CDR3 protein. The data contain fewer than 1 million distinct CDR3 sequences, roughly 15% of them seen just once; the ten biggest clones take up roughly 4.8%. V usage is TRBV5-1 and J usage is TRBJ2-6; D is unresolved. The clonotype comes from a male patient younger than 18 who had a stem cell transplant for acute lymphoblastic leukemia, so the T cells may come from the graft donor. This material consisted of PBMCs, mostly from graft donor cells, taken 360 days after TCRalphabeta/CD19-depleted stem cell transplant. CDR3 sequence (DNA): TGCGCCAGCAATCGGATCTCTGGGGCCAACGTCCTGACTTTC. It translates to CASNRISGANVLTF.